This entry lists 5 T cell receptor beta chains sequenced from one sample in a study of CD8+CD57+ T cells in acquired aplastic anemia. Only patients with CD8+CD57+ cell expansion on flow cytometry were chosen for sequencing. Genomic DNA served as template for TCR beta VDJ and CDR3 profiling. TCRdb analysed the reads with MiXCR anew, one entry per CDR3 protein. The sample shows approximately 80,000 distinct CDR3 sequences, less than 85% of them seen only once. Sequenced input: sorted CD4+, CD8+, or CD8+CD57+ T cells (not recorded which) from PBMCs. Receptors originate from a human donor with aplastic anemia.

The V and J genes are TRBV29-1 and TRBJ2-7; the match to TRBD1 covers 7 bases. Germline lookup yields CDR1 SQVTM and CDR2 ANQGSEA. The CDR3 is made up of 13 amino acids. The CDR3 sequence is CSATGTVGYEQYF. The CDR3 nucleotides are TGCAGTGCTACCGGGACAGTCGGCTACGAGCAGTACTTC.

This chain uses TRBV24-1 with TRBJ2-1, with 9 bases matching TRBD2. Germline V gives CDR1 KGHDR, CDR2 SFDVKD. The CDR3 extends over 17 amino acids. The trim removed 1 base at V and 0 bases at J, leaving 3 bases unmatched. CDR3 coding DNA: TGTGCCACCAGTGATTTAAGCGGGGGGAGCTCCTACAATGAGCAGTTCTTC. It encodes CATSDLSGGSSYNEQFF.

The chain carries TRBV25-1 and TRBJ2-5, with D uncertain. V lost 4 bases and J 2 bases, leaving 8 bases between the germline ends. The CDR3 runs 13 residues. Germline V gene lookup returns CDR1 MGHDK and CDR2 SYGVNS. CDR3 nucleotides: TGTGCCAGCAGTGGCAGACATCAAGAGACCCAGTACTTC. Encoded protein: CASSGRHQETQYF.

On this clonotype itself: A read error may produce the germline difference seen at one junction end. The V gene is TRBV29-1, the J gene TRBJ2-7, with 7 bases fitting TRBD1. Per germline, CDR1 SQVTM and CDR2 ANQGSEA. This CDR3 has 13 residues. The CDR3 loop reads CSVQSGGPREQCF. The CDR3 DNA reads TGCAGCGTCCAGTCAGGGGGTCCCCGCGAGCAGTGCTTC.

This sequence joins TRBV15 and TRBJ1-4; D is undetermined. The V gene lost 1 base and the J gene lost 2 bases, with 8 bases spanning the gap. The CDR3 contains 15 residues. Looked up from germline, CDR1 is LNHNV and CDR2 is YYDKDF (reference sequence). CDR3 sequence reads: CATSRGGMTNEKLFF. The CDR3 bases are TGTGCCACCAGCAGAGGTGGGATGACTAATGAAAAACTGTTTTTT.